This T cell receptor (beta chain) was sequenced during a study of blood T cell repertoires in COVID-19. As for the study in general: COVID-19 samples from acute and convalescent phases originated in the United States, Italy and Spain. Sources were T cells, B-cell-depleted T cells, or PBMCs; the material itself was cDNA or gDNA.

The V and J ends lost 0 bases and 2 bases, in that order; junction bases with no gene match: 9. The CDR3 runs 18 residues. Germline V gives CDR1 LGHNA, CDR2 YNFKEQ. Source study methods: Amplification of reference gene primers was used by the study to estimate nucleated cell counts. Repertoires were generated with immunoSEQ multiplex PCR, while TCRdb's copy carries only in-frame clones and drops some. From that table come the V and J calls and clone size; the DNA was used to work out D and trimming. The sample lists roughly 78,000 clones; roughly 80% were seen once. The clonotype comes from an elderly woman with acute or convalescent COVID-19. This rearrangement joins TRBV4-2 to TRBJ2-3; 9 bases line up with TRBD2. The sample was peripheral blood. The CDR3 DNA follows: TGTGCCAGCAGCCAAGATTTGGGGGGACTAGCTTCCACAGATACGCAGTATTTT. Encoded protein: CASSQDLGGLASTDTQYF.